The 30 T cell receptor beta chains given below trace back to one sample, sequenced in a study of blood T cell repertoires in COVID-19. Sequencing was performed with immunoSEQ multiplex PCR; in TCRdb, only in-frame clones are kept and a portion is missing. The table records approximately 88,000 clones, roughly 84% of them present only once. Input material: peripheral blood. Receptors originate from a woman aged 70-85 years with acute or convalescent COVID-19.

This chain uses TRBV10-1 with TRBJ2-5; 10 nucleotides line up with TRBD2. The V gene's germline CDR1 is WNHNN and CDR2 SYGVQD (reference sequence). J gave up 5 bases and V 6 bases, and 15 bases lay outside the gene matches. The CDR3 runs 17 residues. CDR3 sequence (DNA): TGCGCCAGCAGCGTCGCGGCTAGCGGGAGTAGGGCGGAGACCCAGTACTTC. Its protein product is CASSVAASGSRAETQYF.

This clone was recorded a few times. The J gene is TRBJ1-2, the V gene TRBV10-3; 9 bases are a match to TRBD1. V dropped 2 bases and J dropped 7; count of bases not matched to a gene: 5. There are 14 residues in the CDR3. Germline assignment: CDR1 ENHRY and CDR2 SYGVKD. CDR3 region: CAISEPRDRVGYTF. The CDR3 bases are TGTGCCATCAGTGAGCCCCGGGACAGGGTTGGCTACACCTTC.

The chain links TRBV7-6 to TRBJ2-1; D gene uncertain. From germline, CDR1 is SGHVS and CDR2 FNYEAQ. Trimming cost V 5 bases and J 0 bases, with 23 bases left between them. The CDR3 has 19 residues. CDR3 nucleotides: TGTGCCAGCAGCCTACCTAGTTCCCTTTACGAGGCCTCCTACAATGAGCAGTTCTTC. Translating it yields CASSLPSSLYEASYNEQFF.

The J gene is TRBJ1-3, the V gene TRBV7-6; D not resolved. V gave up 5 bases and J gave up 0 bases, with 14 bases separating them. The CDR3 loop spans 16 amino acids. Germline loops: CDR1 SGHVS, CDR2 FNYEAQ. CDR3 nucleotides: TGTGCCAGCAGCCAGGACTTGGGGATCTCTGGAAACACCATATATTTT. Translating it yields CASSQDLGISGNTIYF.

This rearrangement joins TRBV7-2 to TRBJ2-2; a weak D match, TRBD1 (6 bases). Looked up from germline, CDR1 is SGHTA and CDR2 is FQGNSA. V was trimmed by 3 bases and J by 1 base, leaving 15 bases between them. The CDR3 contains 17 residues. CDR3 region: CASSFVTDRLNTGELFF. In DNA, the CDR3 is TGTGCCAGCAGCTTTGTGACGGACAGACTGAACACCGGGGAGCTGTTTTTT.

The genes are TRBV12-3 or TRBV12-4 and TRBJ2-5; 9 bases map to TRBD1. V was clipped by 7 bases and J by 2 bases; unmatched bases: 2. The CDR3 sequence is 13 residues long. Here the CDR3 reads CASKGQGQETQYF. As DNA, the CDR3 is TGTGCCAGCAAGGGACAGGGACAAGAGACCCAGTACTTC.

The CDR3 DNA follows: TGTGCCAGCAGTTTGTCAGGGCGCTCATTGAACACTGAAGCTTTCTTT. It specifies CASSLSGRSLNTEAFF. V usage is TRBV6-2 or TRBV6-3 and J usage is TRBJ1-1; perhaps TRBD1 as D (5 bases). Deletions cut 4 bases from V and 0 bases from J, with 15 bases between. The germline V gene has CDR1 MNHEY and CDR2 SVGEGT. This CDR3 has 16 residues.

The chain carries TRBV7-9 and TRBJ1-5; no clear D gene. The V end was cut by 10 bases, the J end by 7 bases, with 14 bases between. There are 12 residues in the CDR3. Germline-derived CDR1 and CDR2 are SEHNR and FQNEAQ (reference sequence). The CDR3 DNA follows: TGTGCCACCCAGTTTGGTGAACAGCCCCAGCATTTT. As protein: CATQFGEQPQHF.

The chain is built from TRBV7-9 and TRBJ2-7, with 7 bases matching TRBD2. The germline gives CDR1 SEHNR, CDR2 FQNEAQ (reference sequence). CDR3 size: 16 residues. V dropped 1 base and J dropped 3; count of bases not matched to a gene: 9. The CDR3 reads CASSLEQGGEDYEQYV. The CDR3 DNA reads as TGTGCCAGCAGCTTAGAGCAGGGAGGGGAGGACTACGAGCAGTACGTC.

CDR3 in DNA: TGTGCCACCAGTGATTTCGGGACATCCGAGAGGACCGGGGAGCTGTTTTTT. It is translated as CATSDFGTSERTGELFF. The V and J genes are TRBV24-1 and TRBJ2-2; perhaps TRBD1 as D (6 bases). V was cut by 1 base and J by 5 bases, with 16 bases left in between. CDR3 length: 17 amino acids. Germline lookup yields CDR1 KGHDR and CDR2 SFDVKD.

The rearrangement joins TRBV11-2 to TRBJ1-6, with D possibly matching TRBD1 (6 bases). Germline V lookup: CDR1 SGHAT, CDR2 FQNNGV. V gave up 5 bases and J gave up 5 bases, with 13 bases separating them. This CDR3 is 15 amino acids long. The CDR3: CASSPGTPNNSPLHF. The CDR3 nucleotides are TGTGCCAGCAGCCCCGGGACACCAAATAATTCACCCCTCCACTTT.

The chain joins TRBV15 to TRBJ2-5, with D perhaps TRBD2 (5 bases). V dropped 5 bases and J dropped 2 bases, with 12 bases sitting between them. Germline V CDR1 and CDR2: LNHNV, YYDKDF (reference sequence). The CDR3 totals 14 residues. CDR3 protein: CATSAAGGQETQYF. DNA of the CDR3: TGTGCCACCAGCGCCGCGGGTGGACAAGAGACCCAGTACTTC.

The rearrangement links TRBV5-5 to TRBJ2-7; a weak D match, TRBD2 (6 bases). The germline V and J ends were trimmed by 4 bases and 0 bases, with 14 bases remaining between them. CDR3 length equals 15 residues. Germline V lookup: CDR1 SGHKS, CDR2 YYEKEE (reference sequence). The DNA for the CDR3 is TGTGCCAGCAGCCCGGGAGACCAACTCTCCTACGAGCAGTACGTC. Its protein is CASSPGDQLSYEQYV.

The chain carries TRBV28 and TRBJ1-2; D possibly corresponds to TRBD1 (6 bases). The V gene lost 8 bases and the J gene lost 4 bases, with 17 bases spanning the gap. This CDR3 is 14 amino acids long. Per the germline V gene, CDR1 is MDHEN and CDR2 is SYDVKM. Here the CDR3 DNA reads TGTGCCAGCGGAACAGGGCTTTTCGGCTATGGCTACACCTTC. Protein product: CASGTGLFGYGYTF.

This clone was observed a handful of times. The CDR3 here is CAWSVPKAGVSGELFF. The CDR3 region has the DNA TGTGCCTGGAGTGTACCGAAAGCGGGAGTATCAGGGGAGCTGTTTTTT. The rearrangement joins TRBV30 to TRBJ2-2, with TRBD2 matching over 8 bases. Per germline, CDR1 GTSNPN and CDR2 SVGIG (reference sequence). Trimming cost V 0 bases and J 8 bases; bases outside gene matches: 11. The CDR3 sequence is 16 residues long.

The chain links TRBV6-7 to TRBJ2-5; 12 nucleotides line up with TRBD2. TRBV6-7 falls under the ORF class, with uncertain function. CDR3 length equals 18 residues. Trimming took 6 bases from V and 3 from J; bases not matched to a gene: 14. The CDR3 reads CASRRATRLAGDKETQYF. The CDR3 region has the DNA TGTGCCAGCAGGAGAGCAACTAGACTAGCGGGAGATAAAGAGACCCAGTACTTC.

The rearrangement joins TRBV30 to TRBJ1-2; 7 nucleotides agree with TRBD1. CDR3 length: 14 residues. J lost 3 bases, V lost 8 bases, and 12 bases had no gene match. The germline gives CDR1 GTSNPN, CDR2 SVGIG (reference sequence). The CDR3 loop is CALRRDRPYYGYTF. Here the CDR3 DNA reads TGTGCCCTTCGCCGGGACAGACCTTACTATGGCTACACCTTC.

V usage is TRBV23-1 and J usage is TRBJ2-7, with D possibly being TRBD1 (6 bases). TRBV23-1 is designated an ORF whose function remains uncertain. V was trimmed by 4 bases and J by 3 bases, leaving 25 bases between them. The CDR3 length is 18 residues. CDR3 DNA: TGCGCCAGCAGTCCTTTTCTTCCGGGACACCCTTCCCTCTACGAGCAGTACGTC. Its protein is CASSPFLPGHPSLYEQYV.

This clone was counted a few times. The J gene is TRBJ2-2, the V gene TRBV7-9, with 8 nucleotides matching TRBD2. Germline V gene lookup returns CDR1 SEHNR and CDR2 FQNEAQ (reference sequence). This CDR3 contains 18 residues. V trimming: 5 bases; J trimming: 4 bases; junction bases outside the gene matches: 15. The DNA of the CDR3 is TGTGCCAGCAGCCTTTGGAGGTCTAGCGGGCCCGTCACCGGGGAGCTGTTTTTT. Amino acids: CASSLWRSSGPVTGELFF.

For the CDR3, the DNA is TGCAGCGTTGGACGGGGAACTAATGAAAAACTGTTTTTT. This codes for CSVGRGTNEKLFF. The chain combines TRBV29-1 with TRBJ1-4; D remains unclear. V was shortened by 4 bases and J by 1 base, with 7 bases between the two germline ends. Per germline, CDR1 SQVTM and CDR2 ANQGSEA. This CDR3 is 13 amino acids long.

This chain joins TRBV2 and TRBJ1-4, with D hard to call. The germline CDR1 and CDR2 sequences are SNHLY and FYNNEI. The CDR3 is 14 residues long. The V gene lost 8 bases and the J gene lost 3 bases, with 13 bases spanning the gap. This CDR3 is CASFWELSNEKLFF. DNA of the CDR3: TGTGCCAGCTTTTGGGAGCTTTCTAATGAAAAACTGTTTTTT. Combining the CDR3 with reference TRBV2 and TRBJ1-4 gives the whole variable domain EPEVTQTPSHQVTQMGQEVILRCVPISNHLYFYWYRQILGQKVEFLVSFYNNEISEKSEIFDDQFSVERPDGSNFTLKIRSTKLEDSAMYFCASFWELSNEKLFFGSGTQLSVL.

This chain connects TRBV3-1 (or the pseudogene TRBV3-2) to TRBJ2-2; D gene unclear. This CDR3 is 15 amino acids long. The germline V gene encodes CDR1 LGHDT and CDR2 YNNKEL (reference sequence). V was shortened by 1 base and J by 1 base, with 7 bases between the two germline ends. CDR3 sequence (DNA): TGTGCCAGCAGCCAAGGACGGGTGAACACCGGGGAGCTGTTTTTT. Amino acid sequence: CASSQGRVNTGELFF.

This rearrangement joins TRBV7-7 to TRBJ2-2, with 7 bases identical to TRBD1. Germline CDR1 SSHAT, CDR2 FNYEAQ (reference sequence). Losses at the gene ends were 4 bases for V and 4 bases for J; bases not matched to a gene: 3. The CDR3 runs 14 residues. The CDR3, as DNA: TGTGCCAGCAGCTACGGGACAGCCACCGGGGAGCTGTTTTTT. Protein product: CASSYGTATGELFF.

J is TRBJ2-2 and V is TRBV18; 8 nucleotides agree with TRBD1. With V trimmed by 5 bases and J by 3 bases, 2 bases remained unmatched. The CDR3 length is 14 residues. The germline V gene has CDR1 KGHSH and CDR2 LQKENI. CDR3 DNA sequence: TGTGCCAGCTCAATACAGGGGGACACCGGGGAGCTGTTTTTT. Amino acid sequence: CASSIQGDTGELFF.

This chain joins TRBV27 and TRBJ2-3; 7 nucleotides match TRBD2. CDR1 MNHEY and CDR2 SMNVEV come from the germline V gene (reference sequence). J was trimmed by 2 bases and V by 7 bases; bases with no gene match: 12. This CDR3 has 16 residues. The CDR3 sequence is CASTLSVGGNTDTQYF. The CDR3 DNA sequence: TGTGCCAGCACCCTCTCCGTGGGGGGGAACACAGATACGCAGTATTTT.

The rearrangement joins TRBV19 to TRBJ2-1; TRBD2 aligns across 14 bases. The CDR3 totals 17 residues. Germline CDR1 is LNHDA and CDR2 is SQIVND (reference sequence). The junction had 7 bases not matched to a gene; V was cut back by 1 base and J by 8 bases. CDR3 protein: CASSIGPGTSGRDEQFF. CDR3 bases: TGTGCCAGTAGTATAGGACCCGGGACTAGCGGGAGAGATGAGCAGTTCTTC.

The chain has TRBV7-6 and TRBJ2-2; TRBD2 agrees at 9 bases. J was trimmed by 0 bases and V by 2 bases; bases with no gene match: 4. The CDR3 runs to 17 residues. Germline V gene data show CDR1 as SGHVS and CDR2 as FNYEAQ. DNA of the CDR3: TGTGCCAGCAGCTTATTTAGCGGGGGATCGAACACCGGGGAGCTGTTTTTT. This sequence encodes CASSLFSGGSNTGELFF.

Remarks on this clone: Other DNA sequences in the sample encode the same CDR3. The chain links TRBV3-1 (or the pseudogene TRBV3-2) to TRBJ1-1; TRBD1 might be the D (6 bases). Germline V gene sequence: CDR1 LGHDT, CDR2 YNNKEL (reference sequence). The CDR3 has 14 residues. Trimming stripped 0 bases from V and 5 bases from J, with 10 bases between. DNA of the CDR3: TGTGCCAGCAGCCAAGACAGGGGTTTAACTGAAGCTTTCTTT. This codes for CASSQDRGLTEAFF.

The gene calls are TRBV5-5 and TRBJ1-1; 7 nucleotides line up with TRBD1. Germline V gene lookup returns CDR1 SGHKS and CDR2 YYEKEE (reference sequence). V trimming: 3 bases; J trimming: 1 base; junction bases outside the gene matches: 3. The CDR3 consists of 14 residues. CDR3 bases: TGTGCCAGCAGCTGGTGGACAGGGAACACTGAAGCTTTCTTT. Translating it yields CASSWWTGNTEAFF.

The rearrangement joins TRBV10-1 to TRBJ2-5, with D possibly TRBD2 on 6 matching bases. V was clipped by 8 bases and J by 5 bases, with 18 bases between them. The CDR3 totals 14 residues. Germline values: CDR1 WNHNN, CDR2 SYGVQD (reference sequence). The CDR3 nucleotides read TGCGCCAGCGGAGACTCCCTGGAGGGTGAGACCCAGTACTTC. Residues: CASGDSLEGETQYF.